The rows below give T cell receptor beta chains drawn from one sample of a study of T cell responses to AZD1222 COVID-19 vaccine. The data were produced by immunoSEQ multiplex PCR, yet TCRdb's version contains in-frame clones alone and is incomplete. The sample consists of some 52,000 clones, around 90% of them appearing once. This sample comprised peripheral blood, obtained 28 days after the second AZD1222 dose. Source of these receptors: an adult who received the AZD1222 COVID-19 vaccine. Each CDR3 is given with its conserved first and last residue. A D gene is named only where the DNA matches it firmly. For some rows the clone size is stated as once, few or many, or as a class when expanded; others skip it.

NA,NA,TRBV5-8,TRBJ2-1,TGTGCCAGCAGCCCAGACAGGAGCTCCTACAATGAGCAGTTCTTC,CASSPDRSSYNEQFF
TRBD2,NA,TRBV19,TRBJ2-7,TGTGCCAGTAGTGTTCTAGCGGGAGCCCCCTACGAGCAGTACTTC,CASSVLAGAPYEQYF
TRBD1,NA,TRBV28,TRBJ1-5,TGTGCCAGCAGTTTACTCGGGACAGGGATCAATCAGCCCCAGCATTTT,CASSLLGTGINQPQHF
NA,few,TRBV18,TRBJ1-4,TGTGCCAGCTCACCAGGGCGAGCAACTAATGAAAAACTGTTTTTT,CASSPGRATNEKLFF
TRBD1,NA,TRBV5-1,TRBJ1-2,TGCGCCAGCAGCTTGGCCGGACAGGGCGGCGGCTACACCTTC,CASSLAGQGGGYTF
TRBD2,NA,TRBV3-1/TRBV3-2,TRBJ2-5,TGTGCCAGCAGCCCGGGACTAGCGGGGGGACAAGAGACCCAGTACTTC,CASSPGLAGGQETQYF
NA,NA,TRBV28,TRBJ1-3,TGTGCCAGCATAGGGGGGAACACCATATATTTT,CASIGGNTIYF
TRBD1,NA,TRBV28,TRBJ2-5,TGTGCCAGCAGTCGGGACAGGAAACAAGAGACCCAGTACTTC,CASSRDRKQETQYF
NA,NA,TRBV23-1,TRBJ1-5,TGCGCCAGCAGTCAATCGGGACAACTCAATCAGCCCCAGCATTTT,CASSQSGQLNQPQHF
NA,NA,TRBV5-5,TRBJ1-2,TGTGCCAGCAGCTTGGCCCTGGGGCTAAACCTCTATGGCTACACCTTC,CASSLALGLNLYGYTF
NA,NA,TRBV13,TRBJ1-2,TGTGCCAGCAGTTACTCGAAGCTGAGTGAAAGACCCTATGGCTACACCTTC,CASSYSKLSERPYGYTF
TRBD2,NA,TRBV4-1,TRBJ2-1,TGCGCCAGCAGCCAACCCTGGACTAGCGGGATGAATGAGCAGTTCTTC,CASSQPWTSGMNEQFF
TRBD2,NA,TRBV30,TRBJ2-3,TGTGCCTGGACCCTTGGACTAGCGGGACGTACAGATACGCAGTATTTT,CAWTLGLAGRTDTQYF
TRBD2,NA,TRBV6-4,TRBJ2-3,TGTGCCAGCAGGCCCCGGGGGGGGTCCACAGATACGCAGTATTTT,CASRPRGGSTDTQYF
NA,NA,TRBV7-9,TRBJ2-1,TGTGCCACTCACCGTTGGGGGTCCCAAGGGCCCCCCAATGAGCAGTTCTTC,CATHRWGSQGPPNEQFF
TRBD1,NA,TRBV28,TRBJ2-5,TGTGCCAGCAGTACTCCCCGCCACAGGGGGACACAAGAGACCCAGTACTTC,CASSTPRHRGTQETQYF
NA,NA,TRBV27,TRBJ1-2,TGTGCCAGCAGTTTATCTGGGGTTGCTGGCTACACCTTC,CASSLSGVAGYTF
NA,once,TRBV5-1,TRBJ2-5,TGCGCCAGCAGCTCTTTAACAGGCTATCAAGAGACCCAGTACTTC,CASSSLTGYQETQYF
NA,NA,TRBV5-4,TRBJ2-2,TGTGCCAGCAGGCACGTGAACACCGGGGAGCTGTTTTTT,CASRHVNTGELFF
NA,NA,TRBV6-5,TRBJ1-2,TGTGCCAGCAGTCCCGACAGAAACTATGGCTACACCTTC,CASSPDRNYGYTF
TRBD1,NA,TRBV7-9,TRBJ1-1,TGTGCCAGCAGCCGACGAGGGACAGGTGAGAACACTGAAGCTTTCTTT,CASSRRGTGENTEAFF
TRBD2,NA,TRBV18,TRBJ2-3,TGTGCCAGCTCCACGCGGGGGGAAGCAGATACGCAGTATTTT,CASSTRGEADTQYF
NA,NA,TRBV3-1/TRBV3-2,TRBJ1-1,TGTGCCAGCAGCCACGGTACTGAAGCTTTCTTT,CASSHGTEAFF
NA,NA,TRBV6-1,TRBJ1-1,TGTGCCAGCAGTGACCGACGGGGTAACACTGAAGCTTTCTTT,CASSDRRGNTEAFF
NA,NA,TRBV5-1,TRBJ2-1,TGCGCCAGCAGCGTTCCTATGGATGAGCAGTTCTTC,CASSVPMDEQFF
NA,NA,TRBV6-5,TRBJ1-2,TGTGCCAGCAGATCCCCTCTGGAGGGCCATGGCTACACCTTC,CASRSPLEGHGYTF
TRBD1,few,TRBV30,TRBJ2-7,TGTGCCTGGAGTGCGGACAGGGGTCTCTCCTACGAGCAGTACTTC,CAWSADRGLSYEQYF
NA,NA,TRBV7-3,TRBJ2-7,TGTGCCAGCAGCTTAATGATGGGTGGCGAGCAGTACTTC,CASSLMMGGEQYF
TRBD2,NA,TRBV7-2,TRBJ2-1,TGTGCCAGCAGCTTAGTGGCGGGAGTGGGCAATGAGCAGTTCTTC,CASSLVAGVGNEQFF
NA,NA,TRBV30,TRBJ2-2,TGTGCCTGGAGTGCGGGGCGAACGAACACCGGGGAGCTGTTTTTT,CAWSAGRTNTGELFF
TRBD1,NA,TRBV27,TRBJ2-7,TGTGCCACCATGAGGGGGACAGGGTCCTACGAGCAGTACTTC,CATMRGTGSYEQYF
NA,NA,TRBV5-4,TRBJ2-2,TGTGCCAGCAGCTTAGAACAGGGCCCCGGGGAGCTGTTTTTT,CASSLEQGPGELFF
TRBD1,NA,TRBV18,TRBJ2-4,TGTGCCAGCTCACAAATTCCAGGGGGCCAAAACATTCAGTACTTC,CASSQIPGGQNIQYF
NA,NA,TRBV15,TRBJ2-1,TGTGCCACCAGCACCTTCCGGGACAAACACAATGAGCAGTTCTTC,CATSTFRDKHNEQFF
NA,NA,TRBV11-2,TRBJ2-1,TGTGCCAGCAGCTTTAATGTTGGTAGGGATGAGCAGTTCTTC,CASSFNVGRDEQFF
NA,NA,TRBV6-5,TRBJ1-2,TGTGCCAGCGGGCGGGCGGGCTCGATTAACTATGGCTACACCTTC,CASGRAGSINYGYTF
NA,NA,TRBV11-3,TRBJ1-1,TGTGCCAGCAGCTGGAGTGGGGCCACTGAAGCTTTCTTT,CASSWSGATEAFF
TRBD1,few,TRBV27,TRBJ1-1,TGTGCCAGCAGGGGGACAGGGGAGGCTTTCTTT,CASRGTGEAFF
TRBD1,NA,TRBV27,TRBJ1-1,TGTGCCAGCAGTTTCCTTCCAGGGGGGGGTGAAGCTTTCTTT,CASSFLPGGGEAFF
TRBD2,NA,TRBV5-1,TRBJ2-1,TGCGCCAGCAGCGATGAGGTAGCGGGCCCCCAGGAGCAGTTCTTC,CASSDEVAGPQEQFF
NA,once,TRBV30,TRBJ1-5,TGTGCCTGCGGGTCCGGTCAGCCCCAGCATTTT,CACGSGQPQHF
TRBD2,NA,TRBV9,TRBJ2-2,TGTGCCAGCAGCGTAGGGCTAGCGGGAGGAGATACCGGGGAGCTGTTTTTT,CASSVGLAGGDTGELFF
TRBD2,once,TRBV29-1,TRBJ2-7,TGCAGCGTTGAAGGCGGGGGGGCTAGCTCCTACGAGCAGTACTTC,CSVEGGGASSYEQYF
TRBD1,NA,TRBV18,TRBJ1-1,TGTGCCAGCTCACGGGACAGGGGGCAAACTGAAGCTTTCTTT,CASSRDRGQTEAFF
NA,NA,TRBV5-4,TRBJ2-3,TGTGCCAGCAGCTTATGGAGCACAGATACGCAGTATTTT,CASSLWSTDTQYF
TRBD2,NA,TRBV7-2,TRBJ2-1,TGTGCCAGCAGCTTTAGGACTAGCGGGTACAATGAGCAGTTCTTC,CASSFRTSGYNEQFF
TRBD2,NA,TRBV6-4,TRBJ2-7,TGTGCCAGCCAATCACAGCGGGAAGGCGAGCAGTACTTC,CASQSQREGEQYF